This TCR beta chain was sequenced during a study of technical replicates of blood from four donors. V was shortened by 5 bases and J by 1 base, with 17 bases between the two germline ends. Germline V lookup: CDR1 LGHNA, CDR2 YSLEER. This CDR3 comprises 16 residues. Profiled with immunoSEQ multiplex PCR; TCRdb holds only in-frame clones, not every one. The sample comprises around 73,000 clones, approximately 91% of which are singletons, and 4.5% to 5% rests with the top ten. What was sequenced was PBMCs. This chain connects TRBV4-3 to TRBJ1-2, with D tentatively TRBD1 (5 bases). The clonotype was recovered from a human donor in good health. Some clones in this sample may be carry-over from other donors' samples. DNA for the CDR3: TGCGCCAGCAGCAATCTAGGGGCGACAGATAACTATGGCTACACCTTC. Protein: CASSNLGATDNYGYTF.